This is a list of T cell receptor beta chains from one sample in a study of OX40 agonist ivuxolimab in advanced cancers. Profiled with immunoSEQ multiplex PCR; TCRdb holds only in-frame clones, not every one. This sample yields 80,000 or so clones, of which about 92% are seen a single time; more than 1.5% belongs to the top ten. This specimen was CD4+ or CD8+ T cells sorted from blood, taken in a trial of the OX40 agonist ivuxolimab. These receptors were taken from an adult with an advanced solid tumor such as melanoma, head and neck, liver or kidney cancer. CDR3s include the opening cysteine and the closing phenylalanine or tryptophan. D genes are given only for firm matches. The size field is filled for only some rows; it gives once, few, many or a size class.

few	TRBJ2-1	TRBV7-9	NA	CASSLRGEPPYNEQFF	TGTGCCAGCAGCTTAAGGGGGGAGCCGCCCTACAATGAGCAGTTCTTC
NA	TRBJ2-5	TRBV5-1	NA	CASSQGRSQETQYF	TGCGCCAGCAGTCAGGGTAGGAGCCAAGAGACCCAGTACTTC
NA	TRBJ2-1	TRBV9	NA	CARDLNSSSYNEQFF	TGTGCCAGAGACCTTAATTCAAGCTCCTACAATGAGCAGTTCTTC
NA	TRBJ2-7	TRBV5-1	NA	CASSHGYGTSYEQYF	TGCGCCAGCAGCCACGGATACGGAACCTCCTACGAGCAGTACTTC
NA	TRBJ2-2	TRBV5-4	TRBD2	CASSPLAGGHTGELFF	TGTGCCAGCAGCCCCTTAGCGGGGGGCCACACCGGGGAGCTGTTTTTT
NA	TRBJ2-7	TRBV5-1	NA	CASNPPGRRPYEQYF	TGCGCCAGCAACCCCCCAGGGAGGAGGCCCTACGAGCAGTACTTC
medium-sized	TRBJ2-3	TRBV4-2	NA	CASSQGGGSTDTQYF	TGTGCCAGCAGCCAAGGGGGCGGGAGCACAGATACGCAGTATTTT
few	TRBJ2-2	TRBV6-5	NA	CASSYSTGELFF	TGTGCCAGCAGTTACTCGACCGGGGAGCTGTTTTTT
NA	TRBJ2-2	TRBV4-2	NA	CASSQDPGNTGELFF	TGTGCCAGCAGCCAAGATCCGGGGAACACCGGGGAGCTGTTTTTT
NA	TRBJ1-1	TRBV5-4	NA	CASSLLGRETEAFF	TGTGCCAGCAGCTTGTTGGGGAGGGAAACTGAAGCTTTCTTT
once	TRBJ2-3	TRBV28	TRBD2	CASSFSGSTDTQYF	TGTGCCAGCAGTTTTAGCGGGAGTACAGATACGCAGTATTTT
NA	TRBJ2-6	TRBV25-1	NA	CASSESGRYGSGANVLTF	TGTGCCAGCAGTGAATCGGGGAGGTACGGCTCTGGGGCCAACGTCCTGACTTTC
NA	TRBJ1-4	TRBV7-6	NA	CASSPQEFGEKLFF	TGTGCCAGCAGCCCCCAGGAGTTTGGTGAAAAACTGTTTTTT
NA	TRBJ1-1	TRBV2	TRBD1	CASSEGTANTEAFF	TGTGCCAGCAGTGAGGGGACAGCGAACACTGAAGCTTTCTTT
NA	TRBJ1-3	TRBV5-1	NA	CASSLQGGGNTIYF	TGCGCCAGCAGCTTGCAGGGTGGAGGAAACACCATATATTTT
NA	TRBJ2-3	TRBV10-3	TRBD2	CAISDSLGREKADTQYF	TGTGCCATCAGTGACTCGCTGGGGCGGGAGAAAGCGGATACGCAGTATTTT
NA	TRBJ2-2	TRBV7-8	NA	CASSLVVGRGAGELFF	TGTGCCAGCAGCTTAGTAGTTGGCAGGGGAGCCGGGGAGCTGTTTTTT
NA	TRBJ1-1	TRBV12-5	NA	CASAPYTEAFF	TGTGCTAGTGCCCCGTACACTGAAGCTTTCTTT
NA	TRBJ2-1	TRBV25-1	NA	CASNRASEQFF	TGTGCCAGCAATCGGGCATCTGAGCAGTTCTTC
NA	TRBJ1-2	TRBV29-1	NA	CSVEVAGQIDYGYTF	TGCAGCGTTGAAGTCGCGGGGCAAATCGACTATGGCTACACCTTC
NA	TRBJ1-1	TRBV10-3	NA	CATAFEANTEAFF	TGTGCCACCGCCTTCGAGGCGAACACTGAAGCTTTCTTT
few	TRBJ1-2	TRBV14	NA	CASSQGGFGALYGYTF	TGTGCCAGCAGCCAAGGCGGATTTGGGGCCCTCTATGGCTACACCTTC
NA	TRBJ2-7	TRBV6-1	TRBD1	CASSRDSYEQYF	TGTGCCAGCAGTAGGGACAGCTACGAGCAGTACTTC
NA	TRBJ1-2	TRBV30	NA	CAWSATTGPYGYTF	TGTGCCTGGAGTGCAACGACAGGACCCTATGGCTACACCTTC
once	TRBJ2-7	TRBV6-1	TRBD2	CASSESGGSEQYF	TGTGCCAGCAGTGAAAGCGGGGGGAGCGAGCAGTACTTC
NA	TRBJ2-3	TRBV19	TRBD2	CASRTLAGALGDTDTQYF	TGTGCCAGTAGGACCCTAGCGGGGGCACTCGGAGACACAGATACGCAGTATTTT